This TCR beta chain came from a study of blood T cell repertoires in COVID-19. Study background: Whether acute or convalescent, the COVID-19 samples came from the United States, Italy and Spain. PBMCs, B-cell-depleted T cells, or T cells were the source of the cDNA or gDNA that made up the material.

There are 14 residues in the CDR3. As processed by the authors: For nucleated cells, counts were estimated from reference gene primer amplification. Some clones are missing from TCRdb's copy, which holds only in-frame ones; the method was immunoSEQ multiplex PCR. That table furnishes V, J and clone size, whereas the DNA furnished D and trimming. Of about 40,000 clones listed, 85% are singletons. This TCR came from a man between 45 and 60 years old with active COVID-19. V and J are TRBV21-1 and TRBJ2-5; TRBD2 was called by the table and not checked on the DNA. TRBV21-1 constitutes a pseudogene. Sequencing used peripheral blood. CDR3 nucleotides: TGTGCCAGCAGTCTCAGCGGGGTTTGGGAGACCCAGTACTTC. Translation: CASSLSGVWETQYF.